This is a list of T cell receptor beta chains from one sample in a study of T cell responses to AZD1222 COVID-19 vaccine. Profiled with immunoSEQ multiplex PCR; TCRdb holds only in-frame clones, not every one. Here the sample spans 140,000 or so clones, about 92% being singletons. This specimen was peripheral blood, taken after recovery from COVID-19. These receptors all stem from an adult who had recovered from COVID-19. Both conserved end residues are part of each CDR3. The D gene is left open where the match is weak. Only part of the rows carry a size: once, few, many, or a class if the clone is expanded.

TRBV27,NA,NA,TRBJ2-1,CASSLWGPTVEQFF,TGTGCCAGCAGTTTATGGGGGCCAACGGTTGAGCAGTTCTTC
TRBV5-5,NA,NA,TRBJ2-2,CASGALDTGELFF,TGTGCCAGCGGAGCCCTGGACACCGGGGAGCTGTTTTTT
TRBV11-2,NA,NA,TRBJ2-7,CASSFRGQSYEQYF,TGTGCCAGCAGCTTTCGAGGACAGAGTTACGAGCAGTACTTC
TRBV27,NA,NA,TRBJ2-7,CASSPGRSYSYEQYF,TGTGCCAGCAGCCCTGGCAGGTCCTACTCCTACGAGCAGTACTTC
TRBV5-1,NA,NA,TRBJ2-3,CASSFSGRPSTDTQYF,TGCGCCAGCAGCTTTTCGGGCCGGCCAAGCACAGATACGCAGTATTTT
TRBV7-8,NA,once,TRBJ1-2,CASSLLSTGGANYGYTF,TGTGCCAGCAGCTTATTGTCAACGGGAGGGGCTAACTATGGCTACACCTTC
TRBV5-8,NA,few,TRBJ2-1,CASSLRQGRWDEQFF,TGTGCCAGCAGCTTGCGTCAGGGGAGGTGGGATGAGCAGTTCTTC
TRBV6-5,NA,NA,TRBJ2-7,CASTPPGQRYYEQYF,TGTGCCAGCACCCCTCCCGGCCAGAGGTACTACGAGCAGTACTTC
TRBV9,NA,NA,TRBJ2-3,CASSVGGRTDTQYF,TGTGCCAGCAGCGTAGGGGGACGGACAGATACGCAGTATTTT
TRBV11-2,TRBD1,NA,TRBJ2-7,CASSPDRGWEQYF,TGTGCCAGCAGCCCGGACAGGGGATGGGAGCAGTACTTC
TRBV3-1/TRBV3-2,NA,NA,TRBJ2-1,CASSQMGLPHSYNEQFF,TGTGCCAGCAGCCAAATGGGTCTTCCCCACTCCTACAATGAGCAGTTCTTC
TRBV3-1/TRBV3-2,TRBD2,NA,TRBJ2-5,CASSQDLASGVQETQYF,TGTGCCAGCAGCCAAGATCTGGCTAGCGGGGTCCAAGAGACCCAGTACTTC
TRBV6-5,NA,NA,TRBJ1-6,CASSYSREAGSPLHF,TGTGCCAGCAGTTACTCGAGAGAGGCTGGCTCACCCCTCCACTTT
TRBV27,NA,once,TRBJ2-1,CASSPQGGGGINEQFF,TGTGCCAGCAGCCCCCAAGGGGGAGGAGGGATAAATGAGCAGTTCTTC
TRBV4-1,NA,NA,TRBJ1-2,CASSQPAGANYGYTF,TGCGCCAGCAGCCAACCCGCGGGGGCGAACTATGGCTACACCTTC
TRBV27,NA,NA,TRBJ2-1,CASSQGTSGNEQFF,TGTGCCAGCAGTCAGGGGACGTCCGGGAATGAGCAGTTCTTC
TRBV10-3,NA,NA,TRBJ2-4,CAISDKSQDSPYRVGAKNIQYF,TGTGCCATCAGTGATAAGAGTCAAGACTCCCCTTATCGAGTTGGGGCCAAAAACATTCAGTACTTC
TRBV14,NA,NA,TRBJ2-3,CASSHVTGLDTQYF,TGTGCCAGCAGCCATGTCACAGGACTAGATACGCAGTATTTT
TRBV28,TRBD2,NA,TRBJ2-1,CASSFNPGLAIQKYNEQFF,TGTGCCAGCAGTTTCAATCCGGGACTAGCCATTCAGAAATACAATGAGCAGTTCTTC
TRBV28,NA,NA,TRBJ2-7,CASNPQGGPYEQYF,TGTGCCAGCAACCCTCAGGGGGGACCCTACGAGCAGTACTTC
TRBV24-1,TRBD1,NA,TRBJ1-6,CATSDSKAGTGLYNSPLHF,TGTGCCACCAGTGATTCGAAAGCCGGGACAGGACTCTATAATTCACCCCTCCACTTT
TRBV5-8,NA,NA,TRBJ2-1,CASRPRGASSFF,TGTGCCAGCAGACCCCGCGGCGCTAGTTCTTTCTTC
TRBV2,NA,NA,TRBJ2-7,CASIKTYLSYEQYF,TGTGCCAGCATTAAGACTTATCTCTCCTACGAGCAGTACTTC
TRBV5-1,TRBD2,NA,TRBJ2-1,CASSIGLAGGPSNEQFF,TGCGCCAGCAGCATCGGACTAGCGGGAGGGCCATCCAATGAGCAGTTCTTC
TRBV4-1,NA,NA,TRBJ2-7,CASSRGLLTYEQYF,TGCGCCAGCAGCCGCGGACTACTCACCTACGAGCAGTACTTC
TRBV4-1,NA,NA,TRBJ1-1,CASSQDVQSEAFF,TGCGCCAGCAGCCAAGATGTGCAGTCCGAAGCTTTCTTT
TRBV30,TRBD2,NA,TRBJ2-1,CAWSVRRLAGNEQFF,TGTGCCTGGAGTGTACGTCGTTTAGCGGGCAATGAGCAGTTCTTC
TRBV9,TRBD2,NA,TRBJ2-1,CASSADGSGLAGVHEQFF,TGTGCCAGCAGCGCAGACGGGTCCGGACTAGCGGGAGTCCATGAGCAGTTCTTC
TRBV19,NA,once,TRBJ2-5,CASSIGLSDGETQYF,TGTGCCAGTAGTATAGGATTGTCGGACGGTGAGACCCAGTACTTC
TRBV29-1,NA,once,TRBJ1-5,CSVVGGGLDQPQHF,TGCAGCGTTGTAGGCGGGGGCCTGGATCAGCCCCAGCATTTT
TRBV13,NA,NA,TRBJ1-5,CASSLRVGGDSNQPQHF,TGTGCCAGCAGCTTGAGGGTTGGGGGTGACAGCAATCAGCCCCAGCATTTT
TRBV7-9,NA,NA,TRBJ1-2,CASSYDSEPASGYTF,TGTGCCAGCAGTTACGACTCAGAGCCCGCCAGTGGCTACACCTTC
TRBV18,NA,once,TRBJ2-7,CASSPEGISEQYF,TGTGCCAGCTCACCTGAAGGGATCAGCGAGCAGTACTTC
TRBV6-4,NA,NA,TRBJ1-1,CASSWEMNTEAFF,TGTGCCAGCAGTTGGGAGATGAACACTGAAGCTTTCTTT
TRBV9,NA,NA,TRBJ2-3,CASSVNLGRDSMTDTQYF,TGTGCCAGCAGCGTTAACCTCGGGCGGGATAGCATGACAGATACGCAGTATTTT
TRBV28,NA,NA,TRBJ1-2,CAGRNNYGYTF,TGTGCAGGCAGGAATAACTATGGCTACACCTTC
TRBV9,NA,NA,TRBJ1-6,CASSTQGRYNSPLHF,TGTGCCAGCAGCACACAGGGACGCTATAATTCACCCCTCCACTTT
TRBV10-1,TRBD2,NA,TRBJ2-7,CASSEGLATNEQYF,TGCGCCAGCAGCGAGGGACTAGCGACCAACGAGCAGTACTTC
TRBV10-1,TRBD1,NA,TRBJ2-7,CASSDNRQGSYEQYF,TGCGCCAGCAGCGACAACCGACAGGGAAGCTACGAGCAGTACTTC
TRBV11-2,NA,NA,TRBJ2-1,CASSLDRHNEQFF,TGTGCCAGCAGCTTAGATAGACACAATGAGCAGTTCTTC
TRBV10-2,TRBD2,NA,TRBJ2-5,CASSDLAAQETQYF,TGCGCCAGCAGTGATCTAGCGGCCCAAGAGACCCAGTACTTC
TRBV2,TRBD1,NA,TRBJ2-7,CASSEWGQTYEQYF,TGTGCCAGCAGTGAGTGGGGACAGACCTACGAGCAGTACTTC
TRBV5-1,TRBD2,NA,TRBJ2-3,CASSLGLAVDTQYF,TGCGCCAGCAGCTTGGGACTAGCGGTAGATACGCAGTATTTT
TRBV10-3,NA,NA,TRBJ1-1,CAISEFFDKNTEAFF,TGTGCCATCAGTGAATTCTTCGACAAGAACACTGAAGCTTTCTTT
TRBV9,NA,NA,TRBJ1-4,CASSVGRDEKLFF,TGTGCCAGCAGCGTAGGAAGGGATGAAAAACTGTTTTTT
TRBV5-1,NA,NA,TRBJ2-3,CASSFSTTDTQYF,TGCGCCAGCAGCTTCTCCACAACAGATACGCAGTATTTT
TRBV7-9,TRBD1,NA,TRBJ1-6,CASSWDRQAVSPLHF,TGTGCCAGCAGCTGGGACAGGCAGGCAGTTTCACCCCTCCACTTT
TRBV13,NA,NA,TRBJ2-7,CASSLGRFGGATYEQYF,TGTGCCAGCAGCTTAGGTCGTTTTGGCGGGGCCACCTACGAGCAGTACTTC
TRBV5-4,TRBD1,few,TRBJ1-2,CASRAGTGKGYTF,TGTGCCAGCAGAGCCGGGACAGGGAAAGGCTACACCTTC
TRBV5-1,NA,NA,TRBJ2-3,CASSPTQDTQYF,TGCGCCAGCAGCCCGACGCAGGATACGCAGTATTTT
TRBV18,TRBD1,NA,TRBJ2-5,CASSPTGGQETQYF,TGTGCCAGCTCACCGACAGGGGGACAAGAGACCCAGTACTTC
TRBV10-2,TRBD1,once,TRBJ2-7,CASSAVRTGAGEQYF,TGCGCCAGCAGTGCTGTCAGGACAGGAGCAGGAGAGCAGTACTTC
TRBV5-4,TRBD2,NA,TRBJ2-5,CASSLAGLAGGRETQYF,TGTGCCAGCAGCTTGGCGGGACTAGCGGGAGGGAGAGAGACCCAGTACTTC
TRBV29-1,NA,once,TRBJ2-5,CSVDGGLDWGVEETQYF,TGCAGCGTTGACGGCGGATTAGACTGGGGGGTAGAAGAGACCCAGTACTTC
TRBV2,NA,NA,TRBJ2-7,CASRRGLSTYEQYF,TGTGCCAGCAGACGAGGGCTCAGTACCTACGAGCAGTACTTC